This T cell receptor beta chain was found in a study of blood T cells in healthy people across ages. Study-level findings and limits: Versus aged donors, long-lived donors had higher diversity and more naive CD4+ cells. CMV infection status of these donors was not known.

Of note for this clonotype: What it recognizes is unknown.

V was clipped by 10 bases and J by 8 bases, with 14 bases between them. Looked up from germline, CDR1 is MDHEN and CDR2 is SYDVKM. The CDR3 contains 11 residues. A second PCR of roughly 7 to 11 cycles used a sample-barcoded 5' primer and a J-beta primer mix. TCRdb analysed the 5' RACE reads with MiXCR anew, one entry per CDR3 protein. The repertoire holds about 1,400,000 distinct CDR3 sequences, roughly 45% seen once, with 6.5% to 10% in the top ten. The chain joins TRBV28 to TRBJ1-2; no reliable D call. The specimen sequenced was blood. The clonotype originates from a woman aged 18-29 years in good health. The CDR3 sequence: CATRLVGGYTF. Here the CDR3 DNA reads TGTGCCACCAGGCTCGTAGGCGGCTACACCTTC.